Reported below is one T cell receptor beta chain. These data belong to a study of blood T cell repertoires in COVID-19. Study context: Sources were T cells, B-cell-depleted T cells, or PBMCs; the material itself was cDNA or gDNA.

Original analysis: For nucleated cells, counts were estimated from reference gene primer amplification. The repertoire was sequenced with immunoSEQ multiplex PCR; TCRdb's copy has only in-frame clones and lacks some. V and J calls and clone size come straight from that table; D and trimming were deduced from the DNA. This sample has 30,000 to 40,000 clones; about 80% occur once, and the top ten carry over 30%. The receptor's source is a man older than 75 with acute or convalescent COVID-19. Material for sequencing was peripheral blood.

This CDR3 reads CASSLGGLAAPQTQYF. CDR3 in DNA: TGCGCCAGCAGCTTGGGAGGGCTAGCGGCCCCCCAGACCCAGTACTTC. This chain links TRBV5-1 with TRBJ2-5, with TRBD2 identical over 7 bases. CDR3 size: 16 residues. The V segment lost 0 bases and the J segment 6 bases; nucleotides outside the gene matches: 11. The germline CDR1 and CDR2 sequences are SGHRS and YFSETQ.